The 24 T cell receptor beta chains given below trace back to one sample, sequenced in a study of cytomegalovirus exposure and HLA in healthy donors. The PCR contained 60 Vbeta and 13 Jbeta primers. TCRdb keeps only in-frame clones here, not all; method: immunoSEQ multiplex PCR. This sample has approximately 170,000 clones, with around 76% found just once. Source material: PBMCs. All receptors come from a man aged 40-49 years in good health and CMV-seronegative.

This clone was observed a handful of times. One end of the junction does not line up with germline, which may come from a read error. V gene TRBV7-9 combines with J gene TRBJ1-4; D is uncertain. The CDR3 length is 12 residues. The germline V gene has CDR1 SEHNR and CDR2 FQNEAQ (reference sequence). The CDR3 bases are TGTTCCAGCAGCTTGGGCGACGAAAAACTGTTTTTT. This gives the protein CSSSLGDEKLFF.

The rearrangement joins TRBV29-1 to TRBJ1-1; no clear D gene. CDR3 length equals 11 residues. In germline, CDR1 is SQVTM, CDR2 ANQGSEA. Trimming took 1 base from V and 6 from J, leaving 6 bases between them. CDR3 in amino acids: CSVEGHPEAFF. The CDR3 DNA is TGCAGCGTTGAAGGACACCCTGAAGCTTTCTTT.

The V call is TRBV7-9, the J call TRBJ2-1; TRBD2 agrees at 8 bases. The CDR3 extends over 13 amino acids. The V gene's germline CDR1 is SEHNR and CDR2 FQNEAQ (reference sequence). After removal of 6 bases from V and 2 bases from J, the junction contained 0 bases not matched to a gene. The CDR3 bases are TGTGCCAGCAGGCGGGAGGCCTACAATGAGCAGTTCTTC. It is translated as CASRREAYNEQFF.

For the CDR3, the DNA is TGTGCCAGCAGTGGACATGGGGGCTTGGGCTATGGCTACACCTTC. Amino acid sequence: CASSGHGGLGYGYTF. The rearrangement uses TRBV6-5 and TRBJ1-2; maybe TRBD1 (6 bases). The germline V gene has CDR1 MNHEY and CDR2 SVGAGI. V lost 5 bases and J lost 4, with 17 bases in between. This CDR3 is built from 15 residues.

The chain employs TRBV6-1 and TRBJ1-2; 8 bases are a match to TRBD1. The length of the CDR3 is 14 residues. Germline CDR1 reads MNHNS; CDR2 reads SASEGT. J lost 1 base, V lost 7 bases, and 5 bases had no gene match. In nucleotides, the CDR3 is TGTGCCAGCATAGGGACAGGACTTAACTATGGCTACACCTTC. Protein product: CASIGTGLNYGYTF.

V is TRBV27 and J is TRBJ1-5; 10 nucleotides match TRBD1. CDR3 length: 15 amino acids. Germline values: CDR1 MNHEY, CDR2 SMNVEV (reference sequence). V lost 10 bases and J lost 4; bases outside the gene matches: 10. The CDR3 DNA sequence: TGTGCCACACGCCCTGGACAGGGGGGAAATCAGCCCCAGCATTTT. It yields the protein CATRPGQGGNQPQHF.

This sequence joins TRBV30 and TRBJ1-6; 9 bases match TRBD1. V trimming: 4 bases; J trimming: 9 bases; junction bases outside the gene matches: 13. The CDR3 runs to 16 residues. Germline V gene lookup returns CDR1 GTSNPN and CDR2 SVGIG (reference sequence). The CDR3 loop is CAWNNRGRGRFSPLHF. In DNA form, the CDR3 reads TGTGCCTGGAATAACAGGGGGCGCGGGCGATTTTCACCCCTCCACTTT.

This chain joins TRBV6-5 and TRBJ1-5, with D maybe TRBD1 (5 bases). Trimming shortened V by 5 bases and J by 3 bases, and 8 bases separated the two germline ends. The CDR3 is 13 residues long. In germline, CDR1 is MNHEY, CDR2 SVGAGI. CDR3 sequence: CASSQQANQPQHF. CDR3 DNA: TGTGCCAGCAGTCAACAGGCCAATCAGCCCCAGCATTTT.

This clone was picked up a small number of times. The chain couples TRBV19 to TRBJ1-1; D not certain. The V end lost 1 base, the J end lost 6 bases, and 9 bases lay between the germline ends. Germline V gives CDR1 LNHDA, CDR2 SQIVND (reference sequence). The CDR3 extends over 13 amino acids. CDR3 DNA: TGTGCCAGTAGTATAGTACCCGGGGCTGAAGCTTTCTTT. This sequence encodes CASSIVPGAEAFF.

The V call is TRBV4-1, the J call TRBJ2-1, with a tentative D call TRBD1 (7 bases). CDR1 and CDR2 from the germline V gene are MGHRA and YSYEKL. With 3 bases removed from V and 5 bases from J, the gap between germline ends came to 11 bases. The CDR3 consists of 14 residues. The CDR3 spells CASSQGRGDNEQFF. The CDR3 coding sequence is TGCGCCAGCAGCCAGGGCAGGGGGGACAATGAGCAGTTCTTC.

V and J are TRBV13 and TRBJ1-2, with TRBD1 matching over 9 bases. Germline lookup yields CDR1 PRHDT and CDR2 FYEKMQ (reference sequence). V lost 3 bases and J lost 7; bases outside the gene matches: 6. The CDR3 runs to 14 residues. CDR3 bases: TGTGCCAGCAGCTTTACAGGGGGCGCGGCTGGCTACACCTTC. Encoded protein: CASSFTGGAAGYTF.

In DNA, the CDR3 is TGTGCCAGCAGCTTGCGGGGAGGGCCCGCAGATACGCAGTATTTT. Its translation is CASSLRGGPADTQYF. J is TRBJ2-3 and V is TRBV5-5, with TRBD2 matching over 7 bases. The germline CDR1 and CDR2 sequences are SGHKS and YYEKEE (reference sequence). Trimming removed 1 base from V and 4 bases from J; junction bases left unmatched: 6. The CDR3 contains 15 residues.

This clone was seen a handful of times. The chain is built from TRBV7-9 and TRBJ1-1; D remains unclear. Trimming took off 5 bases at V and 8 bases at J, with 9 bases between the two ends. The CDR3 is 11 residues long. CDR1 and CDR2 from the germline V gene are SEHNR and FQNEAQ (reference sequence). In DNA, the CDR3 is TGTGCCAGCAGCCCCGGTGTCGAAGCTTTCTTT. It specifies CASSPGVEAFF.

This rearrangement joins TRBV29-1 to TRBJ2-5; TRBD1 matches at 7 bases. The germline V gene encodes CDR1 SQVTM and CDR2 ANQGSEA. J lost 4 bases, V lost 0 bases, and 5 bases had no gene match. This CDR3 has 14 amino acids. The CDR3 reads CSVEDRGLLETQYF. The CDR3 DNA sequence: TGCAGCGTTGAAGATAGGGGGCTGTTAGAGACCCAGTACTTC.

The chain couples TRBV6-6 to TRBJ2-3; D is unresolved. The V and J ends lost 2 bases and 6 bases respectively, with 6 bases between them. The length of the CDR3 is 12 residues. Germline CDR1 is MNHNY and CDR2 is SVGAGI (reference sequence). The CDR3 reads CASSYEFDTQYF. The DNA of the CDR3 is TGTGCCAGCAGTTACGAGTTTGATACGCAGTATTTT.

The chain is built from TRBV30 and TRBJ1-1; D call uncertain. The CDR3 covers 13 residues. V was pared by 2 bases and J by 3 bases, with 10 bases between. Germline assignment: CDR1 GTSNPN and CDR2 SVGIG (reference sequence). CDR3 sequence reads: CAWSHLSDTEAFF. The CDR3, as DNA: TGTGCCTGGAGTCATCTCTCGGACACTGAAGCTTTCTTT.

In DNA form, the CDR3 reads TGTGCCAGCAGACAGCGGACAGAGAGCACTGAAGCTTTCTTT. Protein sequence: CASRQRTESTEAFF. V is TRBV6-5 and J is TRBJ1-1; TRBD1 might be the D (6 bases). This CDR3 contains 14 residues. Germline assignment: CDR1 MNHEY and CDR2 SVGAGI. The V end was cut by 6 bases, the J end by 4 bases, with 15 bases between.

The chain carries TRBV6-1 and TRBJ2-7, with a tentative D call TRBD2 (6 bases). CDR1 MNHNS and CDR2 SASEGT come from the germline V gene. V was cut by 3 bases and J by 3 bases, with 12 bases left in between. The CDR3 has 14 amino acids. The CDR3, as DNA: TGTGCCAGCAGTGATAAACTAGCAGTCTACGAGCAGTACGTC. It translates to CASSDKLAVYEQYV.

Only one count was recorded for this clone. The CDR3: CASSLSSRDEQFF. The CDR3 coding sequence is TGTGCCAGCAGCTTATCGTCGAGAGATGAGCAGTTCTTC. This chain joins TRBV7-9 and TRBJ2-1; D gene uncertain. The V gene's germline CDR1 is SEHNR and CDR2 FQNEAQ (reference sequence). Trimming shortened V by 2 bases and J by 8 bases, and 10 bases separated the two germline ends. CDR3 length equals 13 residues.

V gene TRBV5-1 combines with J gene TRBJ2-1; weak D call: TRBD2 (6 bases). This CDR3 has 15 residues. Germline loops: CDR1 SGHRS, CDR2 YFSETQ. V was shortened by 4 bases and J by 7 bases, with 18 bases between the two germline ends. CDR3 bases: TGCGCCAGCAGCGCAGGAGGGCCGTTCTTTAATGAGCAGTTCTTC. This gives the protein CASSAGGPFFNEQFF.

The chain joins TRBV6-1 to TRBJ1-5, with D tentatively TRBD1 (6 bases). CDR1 MNHNS and CDR2 SASEGT come from the germline V gene. The CDR3 extends over 15 amino acids. Deletions cut 4 bases from V and 2 bases from J, with 12 bases between. CDR3 sequence (DNA): TGTGCCAGCAGTGCACAGGGCGTCGGCAATCAGCCCCAGCATTTT. It is translated as CASSAQGVGNQPQHF.

As concerns this clone: The same CDR3 is also encoded by other DNA sequences in this sample. The CDR3 sequence is CASKRQAGNTIYF. In DNA, the CDR3 is TGTGCCAGCAAAAGACAGGCTGGAAACACCATATATTTT. The chain links TRBV19 to TRBJ1-3; possibly TRBD1 for D (6 bases). CDR1 is LNHDA and CDR2 is SQIVND in the germline V gene (reference sequence). This CDR3 is 13 amino acids long. Trimming pared 9 bases from V and 2 bases from J, leaving 11 bases between.

The chain has TRBV7-6 and TRBJ2-4, with TRBD2 matching 14 bases. Germline V gives CDR1 SGHVS, CDR2 FNYEAQ. CDR3 length: 16 residues. J lost 7 bases, V lost 5 bases, and 7 bases had no gene match. CDR3 DNA sequence: TGTGCCAGCAGCCCGGGACTAGCGGGAGAGGGCAACATTCAGTACTTC. Protein: CASSPGLAGEGNIQYF.

The chain links TRBV4-1 to TRBJ2-2; 8 bases align to TRBD2. Germline assignment: CDR1 MGHRA and CDR2 YSYEKL. After removal of 6 bases from V and 4 bases from J, the junction contained 13 bases not matched to a gene. The CDR3 totals 17 residues. CDR3 protein: CASSSSGGGRTTGELFF. Here the CDR3 DNA reads TGCGCCAGCAGTTCCTCCGGGGGGGGCAGGACCACCGGGGAGCTGTTTTTT.